Sequencing of this TCR beta chain was carried out in a study of blood T cell repertoires in COVID-19. As for the study in general: PBMCs, B-cell-depleted T cells, or T cells were the source of the cDNA or gDNA that made up the material.

Generated by immunoSEQ multiplex PCR, the TCRdb table keeps only in-frame clones and is missing some. Seen here are about 300,000 clones, 70% to 85% observed once, and the top ten hold approximately 1.5%. CDR1 MNHEY and CDR2 SMNVEV come from the germline V gene (reference sequence). The CDR3 is 14 amino acids. Trimming stripped 3 bases from V and 1 base from J, with 7 bases between. The chain combines TRBV27 with TRBJ2-1; D gene uncertain. The specimen was peripheral blood. The receptor was isolated from a human donor with COVID-19, enrolled during active disease. The donor label of this sample is uncertain. CDR3 region: CASSFQLSYNEQFF. The DNA for the CDR3 is TGTGCCAGCAGTTTCCAACTTTCCTACAATGAGCAGTTCTTC.